The 13 T cell receptor beta chains reported below all come from one sample, sequenced in a study of CD8 T cells in ankylosing spondylitis. TCRdb redid the calling of the 5' RACE reads with MiXCR, one entry per CDR3 protein. The data contain more than 35,000 distinct CDR3 sequences, approximately 6% of them singletons. Sequencing input: blood, either unsorted or a sorted T cell fraction (not recorded which). The receptors derive from a male donor with ankylosing spondylitis or in good health (not recorded which).

This clonotype was observed at least ten times. The V call is TRBV18, the J call TRBJ2-3, with 12 bases fitting TRBD2. J lost 2 bases, V lost 2 bases, and 5 bases had no gene match. Looked up from germline, CDR1 is KGHSH and CDR2 is LQKENI. This CDR3 has 17 residues. CDR3 amino acids: CASSPRLAGEYTDTQYF. The CDR3 DNA reads TGTGCCAGCTCACCAAGACTAGCGGGGGAGTACACAGATACGCAGTATTTT.

Many counts were recorded for this clonotype. The J gene is TRBJ2-3, the V gene TRBV19; D is unclear. The CDR3 length is 12 residues. Germline V gives CDR1 LNHDA, CDR2 SQIVND (reference sequence). The ends were cut back, 3 bases at V and 5 bases at J, with 6 bases in the middle. The CDR3 DNA reads TGTGCCAGTAGTATTTCTGGAGATACGCAGTATTTT. It specifies CASSISGDTQYF.

This clonotype was seen ten or more times. The rearrangement uses TRBV5-5 and TRBJ2-1; the match to TRBD2 covers 13 bases. The CDR3 covers 15 residues. With 4 bases clipped from V and 5 bases from J, the junction kept 3 bases outside the gene matches. CDR1 is SGHKS, CDR2 YYEKEE, per germline (reference sequence). The CDR3 sequence is CASSRGLAGHNEQFF. Written as DNA, the CDR3 is TGTGCCAGCAGCCGGGGACTAGCGGGACACAATGAGCAGTTCTTC.

This clonotype was recorded at least ten times. The V gene is TRBV11-2, the J gene TRBJ2-3, with D uncertain. CDR3 length: 16 residues. Trimming stripped 5 bases from V and 4 bases from J, with 19 bases between. Germline V gene sequence: CDR1 SGHAT, CDR2 FQNNGV. CDR3 sequence: CASSQILLLGSDTQYF. The CDR3 coding sequence is TGTGCCAGCAGCCAAATCTTACTTCTGGGCTCAGATACGCAGTATTTT.

Many counts were recorded for this clonotype. V and J are TRBV10-3 and TRBJ1-6; the D is unclear. V lost 4 bases and J 10 bases, leaving 8 bases between the germline ends. The CDR3 runs to 12 residues. Germline values: CDR1 ENHRY, CDR2 SYGVKD. CDR3 region: CAISGNGSPLHF. CDR3 in DNA: TGTGCCATCAGTGGCAATGGATCACCCCTCCACTTT.

At least ten counts were recorded for this clonotype. V gene TRBV20-1 combines with J gene TRBJ2-5; D call uncertain. CDR3 length: 12 amino acids. Germline lookup yields CDR1 DFQATT and CDR2 SNEGSKA (reference sequence). V dropped 3 bases and J dropped 2 bases, with 7 bases sitting between them. The CDR3 DNA is TGCAGTGCTAGTGTTGGACAAGAGACCCAGTACTTC. Protein product: CSASVGQETQYF.

This clonotype was seen repeatedly, ten times or more. The J gene is TRBJ2-3, the V gene TRBV24-1; D is undetermined. The ends were cut back, 5 bases at V and 5 bases at J, with 13 bases in the middle. The CDR3 runs to 14 residues. The germline gives CDR1 KGHDR, CDR2 SFDVKD. Here the CDR3 reads CATSGLPGVDTQYF. CDR3 DNA: TGTGCCACCAGTGGACTGCCCGGCGTAGATACGCAGTATTTT.

In its sample, this clonotype was seen many times. The chain employs TRBV24-1 and TRBJ1-5; TRBD1 might be the D (6 bases). Per germline, CDR1 KGHDR and CDR2 SFDVKD. CDR3 length equals 15 residues. Trimming took off 9 bases at V and 0 bases at J, with 14 bases between the two ends. In DNA form, the CDR3 reads TGTGCCACCGGCAGTCGCAGGGGTAGCAATCAGCCCCAGCATTTT. Its protein is CATGSRRGSNQPQHF.

This clonotype was recorded at least ten times. The chain recombines TRBV6-5 with TRBJ2-7; D is possibly TRBD1 (6 bases). Germline CDR1 is MNHEY and CDR2 is SVGAGI. The CDR3 loop spans 14 amino acids. V lost 0 bases and J 2 bases, leaving 8 bases between the germline ends. CDR3 DNA: TGTGCCAGCAGTTACTCAACAGGGACCTACGAGCAGTACTTC. Translated: CASSYSTGTYEQYF.

By share of the sample, this clonotype is medium-sized. V and J are TRBV15 and TRBJ1-3; D remains ambiguous. The CDR3 length is 16 residues. The V gene lost 1 base and the J gene lost 1 base, with 11 bases spanning the gap. From germline, CDR1 is LNHNV and CDR2 YYDKDF (reference sequence). DNA of the CDR3: TGTGCCACCAGCAGAGCCGAGGAACTATCTGGAAACACCATATATTTT. It encodes CATSRAEELSGNTIYF.

This clonotype was seen ten or more times. The chain couples TRBV5-1 to TRBJ2-3; the D gene is possibly TRBD2 (6 bases). Trimming left V 7 bases short and J 3 bases short, with 15 bases between. The CDR3 length is 14 residues. Germline-derived CDR1 and CDR2 are SGHRS and YFSETQ. The CDR3 DNA sequence: TGCGCCAGCCGCGGGACTCCGTATACAGATACGCAGTATTTT. Encoded protein: CASRGTPYTDTQYF.

This clonotype was recorded at least ten times. The chain combines TRBV5-1 with TRBJ2-7; 12 nucleotides agree with TRBD1. Germline V gives CDR1 SGHRS, CDR2 YFSETQ. The length of the CDR3 is 14 residues. V lost 4 bases and J lost 6; bases outside the gene matches: 5. The CDR3 protein is CASSDGDRGREQYF. CDR3 nucleotides: TGCGCCAGCAGCGATGGGGACAGGGGGCGCGAGCAGTACTTC.

Concerning this clonotype itself: A much larger clone differs by one base, so this may be a read error. The chain combines TRBV19 with TRBJ1-5; D is unclear. CDR3 size: 15 residues. Germline V gene lookup returns CDR1 LNHDA and CDR2 SQIVND (reference sequence). The V gene lost 5 bases and the J gene lost 0 bases, with 11 bases spanning the gap. DNA for the CDR3: TGTGCCAGTAGTGGCCGGACGCATAGCAATCAGCCCCAGCATTTT. Its protein product is CASSGRTHSNQPQHF.